Described below is a single TCR beta chain sequence and its context. As yet, its antigen is unknown. J lost 7 bases, V lost 5 bases, and 12 bases had no gene match. This CDR3 spans 16 amino acids. Germline assignment: CDR1 LNHNV and CDR2 YYDKDF (reference sequence). These data originate in a study of blood T cells in healthy people across ages. Through a sample-barcoded 5' primer and a J-beta primer mix, a second PCR was run for roughly 6 to 11 cycles. TCRdb passed the 5' RACE reads through MiXCR, listing each CDR3 protein once. Of some 1.6 million distinct CDR3 sequences listed, about 35% are singletons. General observations from the study: Both naive CD4+ cell counts and diversity were greater in long-lived donors than in aged donors. With unsorted PBMCs, a conclusive comparison of naive versus antigen-experienced cells was not possible.

The sequenced sample was blood. V is TRBV15 and J is TRBJ2-1; 9 bases map to TRBD1. This clonotype was sampled from a woman aged 25 to 39 in good health. The CDR3 bases are TGTGCCACCAGCGCCCCCGGGACAGGGAAACCAAATGAGCAGTTCTTC. Encoded protein: CATSAPGTGKPNEQFF.